This T cell receptor (beta chain) was documented in a study of T-cell memory formation after mild COVID-19 (dated by TCRdb to the early 2020s). For the study in its entirety: TCR sequence clusters from the two donors were found to be largely donor specific. Longitudinal TCRalpha and TCRbeta repertoire sequencing tracked T-cell clones expanding and contracting after mild COVID-19 in two donors. The cohort comprised two young, previously healthy adult volunteers, one female and one male. What the authors observed across the whole study: Contracting CD4+ clones were found mainly in CM and EM memory subsets, while CD8+ clones were enriched in EMRA. The detection of some responding clones in pre-infection memory suggests that pre-existing cross-reactive memory T cells joined the SARS-CoV-2 response. Balanced CD4/CD8 phenotypes were observed for clones contracting from day 15 to 85, whereas a bias towards CD4+ was observed for a second wave of clones expanding from day 15 to 37. Whether the second-wave clones peaking on day 37 were SARS-CoV-2 specific was not confirmed. Only two mild cases were covered in the study, and larger cohorts including severe cases with pre-infection samples were considered necessary.

Sequencing took place on an Illumina NovaSeq 6000. Using 5'RACE with constant-segment primers, TCRalpha and TCRbeta cDNA libraries were constructed, with sample barcodes and unique molecular identifiers added in the process. RNA was extracted from every sample with Trizol reagent. Libraries were amplified in two PCR steps, with a second sample barcode and Illumina TruSeq adapters added in the second step. The libraries were sequenced on an Illumina NovaSeq using 2 x 150 bp paired-end reads. Processing in the source paper ran as follows. Demultiplexing of reads and collapsing into UMI-guided consensus sequences were performed with migec v1.2.7. Using mixcr v2.1.11, the UMI consensuses were aligned to TRA and TRB V and J templates and assembled into clonotypes. Expanded or contracted clonotypes were those called significant by both edgeR and NoisET, with noise models trained on biological replicates. edgeR calls used a false discovery rate-adjusted p below 0.01 and a log2 fold-change threshold of 1. As an exploratory analysis of dynamics, max-normalized trajectories of the 1000 most abundant clonotypes were examined with PCA combined with hierarchical clustering. Each responding clone was given a CD4 or CD8 phenotype based on the CD4+ and CD8+ repertoires, which had been sequenced separately. TCRdb trimmed the raw reads at Q25, called clones with MiXCR and kept productive beta chains. Merged by CDR3 protein, the rows form single entries marked with the most common genes and DNA. The V and J calls follow TCRdb's processing rather than the paper's. This sample holds about 320,000 distinct CDR3 sequences; 14% were observed only once. The ten biggest clones cover roughly a fifth of the sample.

Comments on this clonotype: This receptor's antigen is unknown. There are no base qualities to consult, and no much larger clone falls within one base.

The CDR3 runs 15 residues from the cysteine to the phenylalanine. Only CDR3 DNA is held: 45 bases, read in frame from base 1. Deletion took 4 bases off V and 5 bases off J, with a span of 16 bases between the germline ends. CDR1 is given as SGHDT and CDR2 as YYEEEE, both from the germline V gene. Ficoll-Paque density gradient centrifugation was the method used to isolate PBMCs. The TCR originated in a man aged 18 to 35 who had mild COVID-19 (a few samples of this study predate the infection). The sample titles of this study are shuffled in the database, so cell type and time point are left out; the donor was told from shared clones. Sequencing used PBMCs or a T cell subset sorted from them (not recorded which). The V and J genes are TRBV5-6 and TRBJ1-5; TRBD1 might be the D gene, on 5 matching bases. Here is the DNA: TGTGCCAGCAGCCTTGTCGGGGCTGGGGATCAGCCCCAGCATTTT. Its protein product is CASSLVGAGDQPQHF.